This T cell receptor beta chain was sequenced in a study of blood T cell repertoires in COVID-19. About the study: Nucleic acid was either cDNA or gDNA, and it came from T cells, B-cell-depleted T cells, or PBMCs.

Cohorts were assigned according to the clinical history that participants reported. Per the study methods: Amplified reference gene primers provided the basis for estimating nucleated cell counts. The data were produced by immunoSEQ multiplex PCR, yet TCRdb's version contains in-frame clones alone and is incomplete. V, J and clone size are those of that table, while D and trimming were read from the DNA. Of 360,000 or so clones in the sample, 88% were seen once. This CDR3 has 14 residues. V lost 3 bases, J lost 5 bases, and 7 bases stayed unmatched. The germline V gene has CDR1 SEHNR and CDR2 FQNEAQ (reference sequence).

The receptor was isolated from a woman aged 25 to 45 who had been exposed to COVID-19. This chain uses TRBV7-9 with TRBJ2-7; TRBD1 matches 7 bases. Source material: PBMCs or T cells enriched from blood (not recorded which). The CDR3 DNA sequence: TGTGCCAGCAGCTTGGGGACAGATTACAACGAGCAGTACTTC. This codes for CASSLGTDYNEQYF.